In this sample, the clone carrying this T cell receptor (beta chain) turned up a few times. Its antigen is unknown. The sample comes from a study of human T cells and chemical hapten exposure. Across the whole study: Alopecia areata, totalis and universalis patients, mostly female, were included.

Germline values: CDR1 SEHNR, CDR2 FQNEAQ (reference sequence). V lost 5 bases, J lost 5 bases, and 13 bases lay in between. This CDR3 region has 14 residues. The library labeled individual cDNA molecules by adding unique molecular identifiers to them. TCRdb re-called the RACE reads through MiXCR, storing one row per CDR3 protein. The data show roughly 100,000 distinct CDR3 sequences, about 34% seen once. Study-wide findings and caveats: As patch test score rose, PT1 expanded TCR counts tended to rise as well.

Time point here: patch test 3, about 24 weeks after DPC sensitization. The treatment denotes: therapeutic diphenylcyclopropenone sensitization with weekly scalp DPC. Only after blood had been drawn was each patch test applied. The clonotype was recovered from a man in his forties or fifties with alopecia areata. Some clones in this sample may be carry-over from other donors' samples. The sample here was whole blood, taken in connection with sensitization to the hapten diphenylcyclopropenone (DPC). The chain combines TRBV7-9 with TRBJ2-1, with D tentatively TRBD1 (6 bases). The CDR3 DNA follows: TGTGCCAGCAGCCGCTATACAGGGAACAATGAGCAGTTCTTC. Its translation: CASSRYTGNNEQFF. The variable domain in full, with the rest retrieved from reference TRBV7-9 and TRBJ2-1, is DTGVSQNPRHKITKRGQNVTFRCDPISEHNRLYWYRQTLGQGPEFLTYFQNEAQLEKSRLLSDRFSAERPKGSFSTLEIQRTEQGDSAMYLCASSRYTGNNEQFFGPGTRLTVL.